Below are 30 T cell receptor beta chains sequenced from a single sample in a study of blood T cell repertoires in COVID-19. Produced via immunoSEQ multiplex PCR; TCRdb's table is partial and in-frame only. The sample has a few hundred thousand clones; 75% to 90% are singletons. The source material was PBMCs or T cells enriched from blood (not recorded which). These receptors were obtained from a woman in her fifties or sixties who had recovered from COVID-19.

This clone was observed a handful of times. The chain joins TRBV2 to TRBJ2-1; TRBD2 matches 9 bases. This CDR3 is 14 amino acids long. Per the germline V gene, CDR1 is SNHLY and CDR2 is FYNNEI. Trimming cost V 7 bases and J 7 bases; bases outside gene matches: 8. As DNA, the CDR3 is TGTGCCAGCAATCTGGCGGGAGGGCCTAATGAGCAGTTCTTC. It encodes CASNLAGGPNEQFF.

The CDR3 DNA reads as TGTGCCAGCAGCTTATTTGGGGAGGTCGCCGGGGAGCTGTTTTTT. It is translated as CASSLFGEVAGELFF. The chain couples TRBV7-8 to TRBJ2-2; weak D call: TRBD2 (6 bases). The germline V gene encodes CDR1 SGHVS and CDR2 FQNEAQ. V lost 2 bases, J lost 6 bases, and 13 bases lay in between. The CDR3 has 15 residues.

This clone appeared once. The chain recombines TRBV18 with TRBJ2-3; 7 bases are a match to TRBD2. V lost 3 bases to trimming and J lost 1 base; unmatched junction nucleotides: 7. The CDR3 loop spans 16 amino acids. Germline V gene lookup returns CDR1 KGHSH and CDR2 LQKENI. The CDR3: CASSPGGRRGTDTQYF. CDR3 sequence (DNA): TGTGCCAGCTCACCCGGGGGGAGACGGGGCACAGATACGCAGTATTTT.

The chain joins TRBV11-3 to TRBJ2-3; D remains unclear. This CDR3 is 12 amino acids long. V dropped 5 bases and J dropped 6 bases, with 9 bases sitting between them. The germline gives CDR1 SGHNT, CDR2 YENEEA. The CDR3 coding sequence is TGTGCCAGCAGCGCCACTCCGGATACGCAGTATTTT. Protein sequence: CASSATPDTQYF.

The V gene is TRBV11-3, the J gene TRBJ2-7; perhaps TRBD2 as D (7 bases). Germline V gene sequence: CDR1 SGHNT, CDR2 YENEEA. This CDR3 is 13 amino acids long. V was trimmed by 0 bases and J by 5 bases, leaving 8 bases between them. The CDR3 nucleotides are TGTGCCAGCAGCTTAGAAGGGGGGGACGAGCAGTACTTC. Protein: CASSLEGGDEQYF. Full variable domain (remainder filled in from reference TRBV11-3 and TRBJ2-7): EAGVVQSPRYKIIEKKQPVAFWCNPISGHNTLYWYLQNLGQGPELLIRYENEEAVDDSQLPKDRFSAERLKGVDSTLKIQPAELGDSAVYLCASSLEGGDEQYFGPGTRLTVT.

The gene calls are TRBV25-1 and TRBJ2-5, with no clear D. Per the germline V gene, CDR1 is MGHDK and CDR2 is SYGVNS. The CDR3 has 14 amino acids. Trimming removed 4 bases from V and 5 bases from J, with 14 bases in between. CDR3 DNA: TGTGCCAGCAGTGGCTATGTCGGTTCGGAGACCCAGTACTTC. It codes for CASSGYVGSETQYF.

The genes are TRBV18 and TRBJ1-2; unclear D gene. CDR1 KGHSH and CDR2 LQKENI come from the germline V gene. V was cut by 3 bases and J by 1 base, with 21 bases left in between. CDR3 length: 18 residues. The CDR3 is CASSPETDTDSINYGYTF. The DNA of the CDR3 is TGTGCCAGCTCACCCGAGACCGATACAGATTCTATTAACTATGGCTACACCTTC.

This sequence joins TRBV5-6 and TRBJ2-3; perhaps TRBD2 as D (6 bases). V lost 3 bases and J 0 bases, leaving 11 bases between the germline ends. The CDR3 runs 15 residues. Germline V CDR1 and CDR2: SGHDT, YYEEEE. The CDR3 DNA reads TGTGCCAGCAGCTCGGGGGTTGCTAGCACAGATACGCAGTATTTT. Translation gives CASSSGVASTDTQYF.

The chain couples TRBV10-3 to TRBJ2-2; D gene ambiguous. Germline loops: CDR1 ENHRY, CDR2 SYGVKD. The CDR3 has 13 amino acids. V lost 3 bases, J lost 1 base, and 3 bases lay in between. CDR3 bases: TGTGCCATCAGTGATCGGAACACCGGGGAGCTGTTTTTT. It specifies CAISDRNTGELFF.

The rearrangement joins TRBV10-3 to TRBJ2-3, with 7 bases aligning to TRBD2. CDR1 is ENHRY, CDR2 SYGVKD, per germline. V lost 10 bases, J lost 5 bases, and 6 bases stayed unmatched. This CDR3 comprises 12 residues. CDR3 nucleotide sequence: TGTGCCACCGGGGCGGGAGAAGATACGCAGTATTTT. Protein sequence: CATGAGEDTQYF.

The chain uses TRBV12-3 or TRBV12-4 and TRBJ2-7; possibly TRBD1 for D (5 bases). The CDR3 contains 12 residues. Trimming took off 4 bases at V and 6 bases at J, with 10 bases between the two ends. CDR3 coding DNA: TGTGCCAGCAGTTCCCAGGGTGGCGAGCAGTACTTC. As protein: CASSSQGGEQYF.

This sequence joins TRBV4-2 and TRBJ1-1, with D unresolved. The CDR3 runs 17 residues. Germline V gene data show CDR1 as LGHNA and CDR2 as YNFKEQ. V was cut by 0 bases and J by 3 bases, with 17 bases left in between. The CDR3 loop reads CASSQELASGYDTEAFF. CDR3 in DNA: TGTGCCAGCAGCCAAGAATTAGCGTCGGGGTACGACACTGAAGCTTTCTTT.

CDR3 DNA: TGTGCCTGGATGGCCGGACAGGAGCTAGCCGCTTTCTTT. It encodes CAWMAGQELAAFF. V gene TRBV30 combines with J gene TRBJ1-1; TRBD1 aligns across 7 bases. Losses at the gene ends were 4 bases for V and 11 bases for J; bases not matched to a gene: 13. Germline values: CDR1 GTSNPN, CDR2 SVGIG (reference sequence). The CDR3 totals 13 residues.

This rearrangement joins TRBV7-7 to TRBJ2-1; 7 bases match TRBD1. Unmatched junction bases numbered 8, after V lost 5 bases and J lost 7 bases. CDR3 length equals 14 residues. Germline CDR1 is SSHAT and CDR2 is FNYEAQ (reference sequence). In nucleotides, the CDR3 is TGTGCCAGCAGCGTAAGGACAGGCCTGAATGAGCAGTTCTTC. It is translated as CASSVRTGLNEQFF.

The rearrangement links TRBV30 to TRBJ1-1; D remains unclear. The CDR3 sequence is 13 residues long. V was pared by 0 bases and J by 6 bases, with 11 bases between. CDR1 is GTSNPN, CDR2 SVGIG, per germline (reference sequence). This chain's CDR3 is CAWSVKGGAEAFF. CDR3 nucleotides: TGTGCCTGGAGTGTAAAGGGAGGAGCTGAAGCTTTCTTT. Full variable domain (outside the CDR3, taken from reference TRBV30 and TRBJ1-1): SQTIHQWPATLVQPVGSPLSLECTVEGTSNPNLYWYRQAAGRGLQLLFYSVGIGQISSEVPQNLSASRPQDRQFILSSKKLLLSDSGFYLCAWSVKGGAEAFFGQGTRLTVV.

The chain links TRBV19 to TRBJ1-5; D call uncertain. The germline CDR1 and CDR2 sequences are LNHDA and SQIVND (reference sequence). The germline V and J ends were trimmed by 8 bases and 7 bases, with 12 bases remaining between them. CDR3 length: 12 amino acids. The CDR3 region has the DNA TGTGCCAGTGTCGGAGGGATGCAGCCCCAGCATTTT. Its protein is CASVGGMQPQHF. Based on the CDR3 plus reference TRBV19 and TRBJ1-5, the full variable domain is DGGITQSPKYLFRKEGQNVTLSCEQNLNHDAMYWYRQDPGQGLRLIYYSQIVNDFQKGDIAEGYSVSREKKESFPLTVTSAQKNPTAFYLCASVGGMQPQHFGDGTRLSIL.

As regards this clone: The sample has other DNA sequences that encode this CDR3 too. V and J are TRBV6-4 and TRBJ1-1, with unresolved D. This CDR3 is 14 amino acids long. The V and J ends lost 0 bases and 1 base respectively, with 6 bases between them. Germline CDR1 reads MRHNA; CDR2 reads SNTAGT. In DNA, the CDR3 is TGTGCCAGCAGTGACTCACCAGGGAACACTGAAGCTTTCTTT. Protein product: CASSDSPGNTEAFF.

The J gene is TRBJ2-2, the V gene TRBV4-1, with a weak D call TRBD1 (5 bases). Trimming pared 1 base from V and 0 bases from J, leaving 12 bases between. The CDR3 contains 17 residues. Germline values: CDR1 MGHRA, CDR2 YSYEKL. For the CDR3, the DNA is TGCGCCAGCAGCCAAGGCGGCACAGGACCGAACACCGGGGAGCTGTTTTTT. This translates into CASSQGGTGPNTGELFF.

This clone was seen once. This chain links TRBV21-1 with TRBJ1-6; the table's TRBD1 call for D was not verified on the DNA. TRBV21-1 is labeled a pseudogene. The CDR3 runs 21 residues. CDR3 nucleotides: TGTGCCAGCAGCAAAGCGGCGGACAGAATCTATAGGGACTCCTATAATTCACCCCTCCACTTT. It translates to CASSKAADRIYRDSYNSPLHF.

The rearrangement links TRBV30 to TRBJ2-3; maybe TRBD2 (7 bases). The CDR3 sequence is 17 residues long. Looked up from germline, CDR1 is GTSNPN and CDR2 is SVGIG (reference sequence). V was shortened by 0 bases and J by 2 bases, with 18 bases between the two germline ends. The CDR3 DNA follows: TGTGCCTGGAGTGTTTTAGGGGGGGGAGCCGCCACAGATACGCAGTATTTT. This translates into CAWSVLGGGAATDTQYF. Full variable domain (rest looked up from reference TRBV30 and TRBJ2-3): SQTIHQWPATLVQPVGSPLSLECTVEGTSNPNLYWYRQAAGRGLQLLFYSVGIGQISSEVPQNLSASRPQDRQFILSSKKLLLSDSGFYLCAWSVLGGGAATDTQYFGPGTRLTVL.

This clone is a singleton in its sample. The chain combines TRBV4-2 with TRBJ1-2, with D perhaps TRBD1 (5 bases). Germline V gene lookup returns CDR1 LGHNA and CDR2 YNFKEQ. The CDR3 consists of 16 residues. V was trimmed by 0 bases and J by 2 bases, leaving 13 bases between them. For the CDR3, the DNA is TGTGCCAGCAGCCAAGATCTAATAGGGGTAAACTATGGCTACACCTTC. Encoded protein: CASSQDLIGVNYGYTF.

This clone was detected only once. The chain carries TRBV5-8 and TRBJ1-2; D gene uncertain. CDR1 and CDR2 from the germline V gene are SGHTS and YDEGEE. The CDR3 length is 15 residues. Between the trimmed V and J ends, which lost 2 bases and 3 bases, there was a span of 14 bases. Here the CDR3 reads CASSFQTASYYGYTF. CDR3 DNA: TGTGCCAGCAGCTTTCAGACTGCCTCATACTATGGCTACACCTTC. Based on the CDR3 plus reference TRBV5-8 and TRBJ1-2, the full variable domain is EAGVTQSPTHLIKTRGQQATLRCSPISGHTSVYWYQQALGLGLQFLLWYDEGEERNRGNFPPRFSGRQFPNYSSELNVNALELEDSALYLCASSFQTASYYGYTFGSGTRLTVV.

The chain links TRBV6-5 to TRBJ1-2, with D possibly being TRBD1 (5 bases). The CDR3 has 16 residues. V was clipped by 0 bases and J by 4 bases, with 15 bases between them. The germline V gene encodes CDR1 MNHEY and CDR2 SVGAGI. DNA for the CDR3: TGTGCCAGCAGTTACTCCAAAGACAGCGAACCCTATGGCTACACCTTC. Translation gives CASSYSKDSEPYGYTF.

This chain joins TRBV5-1 and TRBJ2-2; D perhaps matches TRBD2 (5 bases). V shed 2 bases and J shed 4 bases, with 15 bases lying between them. Germline assignment: CDR1 SGHRS and CDR2 YFSETQ. The CDR3 sequence is 16 residues long. CDR3 sequence (DNA): TGCGCCAGCAGCTTCAGTACGGCGCGGGCCACCGGGGAGCTGTTTTTT. Protein sequence: CASSFSTARATGELFF.

This clone occurred a few times. The CDR3 DNA is TGCGCCAGCAGCCAAGATCTAGCCAGCAATGGAAACACCATATATTTT. The encoded protein is CASSQDLASNGNTIYF. The chain employs TRBV4-3 and TRBJ1-3, with D unclear. Trimming left V 0 bases short and J 3 bases short, with 12 bases between. This CDR3 is 16 amino acids long. Germline CDR1 reads LGHNA; CDR2 reads YSLEER.

The chain is built from TRBV20-1 and TRBJ1-1; D gene ambiguous. CDR3 size: 11 residues. The V end lost 4 bases, the J end lost 2 bases, and 5 bases lay between the germline ends. Germline CDR1 and CDR2: DFQATT and SNEGSKA (reference sequence). The CDR3 is CSAKRNTEAFF. The CDR3 nucleotides read TGCAGTGCTAAGCGAAACACTGAAGCTTTCTTT.

The rearrangement joins TRBV6-5 to TRBJ1-6, with 8 nucleotides matching TRBD1. This CDR3 spans 14 amino acids. Trimming removed 4 bases from V and 12 bases from J; junction bases left unmatched: 8. Per the germline V gene, CDR1 is MNHEY and CDR2 is SVGAGI. CDR3 sequence reads: CASSSGQAALPLHF. The DNA for the CDR3 is TGTGCCAGCAGTTCGGGACAGGCGGCGTTACCCCTCCACTTT.

The chain joins TRBV4-3 to TRBJ1-1; a possible D gene is TRBD1 (5 bases). The CDR3 spans 15 residues. Germline assignment: CDR1 LGHNA and CDR2 YSLEER. Trimming pared 1 base from V and 0 bases from J, leaving 9 bases between. The chain's CDR3 is CASSQVGAVNTEAFF. As DNA, the CDR3 is TGCGCCAGCAGCCAAGTTGGGGCAGTGAACACTGAAGCTTTCTTT.

This chain connects TRBV14 to TRBJ1-1, with D maybe TRBD1 (6 bases). CDR3 length: 14 residues. CDR1 is SGHDN and CDR2 is FVKESK in the germline V gene. The V end was cut by 5 bases, the J end by 4 bases, with 14 bases between. The CDR3 reads CASSSLRGGTEAFF. In nucleotides, the CDR3 is TGTGCCAGCAGCTCGCTGAGGGGGGGCACTGAAGCTTTCTTT.

The V call is TRBV7-2, the J call TRBJ2-7; 10 bases map to TRBD2. V lost 1 base and J lost 4; bases outside the gene matches: 13. The CDR3 is 18 amino acids. The V gene's germline CDR1 is SGHTA and CDR2 FQGNSA. CDR3 bases: TGTGCCAGCAGCTTAGGGTTAAAGATAGCGGGGGGTAGTTACGAGCAGTACTTC. Protein product: CASSLGLKIAGGSYEQYF.